This TCR beta chain originates from a study of cytomegalovirus exposure and HLA in healthy donors (TCRdb year 2017). With respect to the entire study: An earlier analysis of some 620 of the donors reported 276 Gb of sequence data and 117 million unique TCR beta sequences obtained from 150 million to 200 million T cells. About 280 gigabases of sequencing data and approximately 85 million unique TCR sequences were included in an early release covering around 600 HLA-typed donors. The genetic ancestry cluster associated with self-reported Caucasian donors included 81% of the roughly 400 genotyped donors. The aim of the study was to test whether cataloging public T cell receptors could identify signatures of past pathogen exposure. The study profiled the T cell repertoires of more than 500 subjects by immunosequencing and related them to cytomegalovirus serostatus. A separate validation cohort of 100 to 150 different subjects was used in addition to the approximately 610-subject first cohort. The study combined high-throughput TCR immunosequencing, statistical association of individual TCRs with disease status, and machine learning to predict cytomegalovirus infection status. In a later analysis, previously published TCR beta repertoires from about 640 donors were re-analyzed and high-resolution HLA genotyping was added so that TCR occurrence patterns could be studied. Rather than drawing on any new phenotypic data, the later analysis identified candidate immune exposures from TCR beta sequences and the way those sequences occurred across donors. An earlier analysis of 500 to 750 of the donors applied high-throughput TCR beta sequencing to assess whether each TCR beta V gene segment acted as functional or pseudogenic. Alongside the repertoire data, information on donor age, sex, ethnicity and CMV serostatus was compiled. A later genetic analysis took genome-wide SNP genotypes for about 65% of the roughly 670 donors and used that subset as a discovery cohort. All discovery cohort repertoires had been generated using a single sequencing platform. HLA typing covered class I and class II loci at four-digit resolution. Typing coverage varied by locus: roughly 620-640 donors for A, B, C, DRB1 and DQB1; approximately 500 for DQA1; around 610 for DPA1; approximately 490 for DPB1. Because of strong linkage in the cohort, a handful of DR-DQ haplotypes were treated as single units for association and clustering. On average, around 230,000 unique TCR beta nucleotide sequences were sequenced per donor among more than 350 genotyped donors of the cohort, with roughly 19% of those sequences being non-productive. Broader findings and caveats from the paper: Across donors, most TCR sequences were observed very rarely, whereas some public TCRs were present in many individuals. According to a later analysis, most CMV-associated TCR beta chains appeared to be HLA-restricted, and the HLA associations seemed to be driven largely by CMV exposure. A later genetic analysis reported fewer N-insertions in productive TCRs among donors in an Asian-associated ancestry cluster than the roughly 700-donor mean. Specific HLA alleles were associated with around 18,000 TCR beta sequences at a false discovery rate of 0.05 in a later analysis. A cluster of highly shared sequence variants was judged likely to represent a technical artifact of the sequencing pipeline. When HLA alleles, especially DR and DQ, strongly co-occurred, attributing TCR associations to individual alleles was difficult. Broadly in line with IMGT annotations, most TCR beta V segments showed up in productive rearrangements about 87% or about 30% of the time in an earlier analysis of around 550 of the donors. Because the 87-base-pair reads could not distinguish some IMGT-functional V segments, including TRBV6-2 and TRBV6-3, those segments were excluded. Immune exposure information for the cohort was limited to CMV serostatus. A further reported finding was that TCR beta sequences accurately predicted the HLA-A and HLA-B alleles for most subjects in the first cohort. This cohort had only TCR beta chains sequenced, and the lack of alpha or paired-chain data limited which features could be detected. A later genetic analysis associated a missense DCLRE1C variant with V-gene and J-gene trimming of TCR beta chains, and an independent cohort replicated the association. The presence/absence analyses assumed that sequencing depth was roughly uniform across donors, and that assumption may not be true. The authors suggested that the approach could potentially be generalized to other disease states and immunological phenotypes. Because some donors lacked HLA typing at each locus, the association tests relied only on the typed subset. Several of the top co-occurrence clusters appeared to be linked to parvovirus B19, influenza, CMV and Epstein-Barr virus, according to a later analysis. In a later analysis, HLA-associated TCR beta chains showed more clonal expansion and lower generation probabilities than non-associated chains that were equally common. Correlated functional status among segregating V segments might be attributable to linkage disequilibrium, but an unknown experimental factor could not be ruled out. The study listed 150 to 200 TCR beta chains as associated with cytomegalovirus. The classifier was reported to diagnose cytomegalovirus status with high specificity and sensitivity in both the original cohort and the validation cohort. Some 16 rarely observed V segments, including chromosome 9 orphons, were excluded from the earlier analysis of several hundred of the donors because counts were too low. In vitro tests confirmed that three of the cytomegalovirus-associated TCR beta chains recognize cytomegalovirus antigens. In a later analysis, TCR association rates were found to vary across HLA loci, with the most associated TCRs seen for DRB1 alleles and the fewest for HLA-C alleles.

The cohort comprised several hundred healthy bone marrow donors. All cohort members were sampled while nominally healthy, although unrecorded immune exposures were likely present. The donor tested CMV seronegative, placing the donor among the 352 seronegative members of the cohort. A peripheral blood sample was provided by each donor, and peripheral blood mononuclear cells were used for TCR beta sequencing. Genomic DNA was extracted from the blood cell samples with the Qiagen DNeasy Blood Extraction Kit. As for this clone: The clone's antigen remains unknown. Base qualities are not at hand, and no much larger clone is one base apart.

Receptor amplification or capture employed the immunoSEQ multiplex PCR assay. A mixture of 60 forward primers for TCR Vbeta segments and 13 reverse primers for TCR Jbeta segments was used in the multiplex PCR. A multiplex PCR assay on genomic DNA amplified the CDR3 region of rearranged TCR beta genes. Amplified TCR beta libraries were sequenced as 87-base-pair reads on the Illumina HiSeq System. The paper's processing steps were these. In a later analysis, roughly 80 million unique TCR beta chains were counted across the 690 or so repertoires, and roughly 10 million of these chains were shared by at least two donors. Raw reads were error-corrected and collapsed into unique sequences by a nearest-neighbor algorithm in which closely related sequences were merged to remove PCR and sequencing errors. To assign V, D and J gene segments, CDR3 sequences were aligned to IMGT reference sequences. For a sequence to be retained, a match of at least six nucleotides was required to both a V gene segment and a J gene segment. A rearrangement counted as productive if the CDR3 had no stop codons and remained in frame with V and J, and every other rearrangement counted as non-productive. CDR3 was defined according to IMGT convention as the region running from the second conserved V-encoded cysteine to the conserved J-encoded phenylalanine. The earlier analysis of about 610 of the donors excluded sequences that lacked an unambiguous match to a single V gene segment. An earlier analysis of a few hundred of the donors classified V segments as functional when productive rearrangements were above 56.7% and as segregating when the standard deviation between donors was above 5%. A statistical classification framework was built to diagnose cytomegalovirus status from the catalog of TCR beta chain sequences. V and J gene assignment, in a later analysis, came from comparing TCR nucleotide sequences with IMGT/GENE-DB human TR gene sequences. Using the TCRdist pipeline, a later analysis assigned CDR3 sequences along with most-parsimonious VDJ recombination scenarios. A later analysis defined each TCR beta chain by its CDR3 amino acid sequence plus V-gene family, and excluded reads lacking a unique V-gene family. In a later analysis, fewer than 650 highly shared, low-generation-probability nucleotide sequences were removed to address suspected cross-contamination and a sequencing artifact. In a later analysis, a clonal expansion index was calculated for each public chain from normalized within-repertoire ranks of inferred template counts. A later analysis computed generation probabilities with a VDJ recombination model fitted to out-of-frame rearrangements, and checked the results against IGoR. In a later analysis, hypergeometric tests were used to score TCR-TCR, TCR-HLA and TCR-CMV co-occurrence, with a repertoire-size bias correction applied to TCR pairs. To estimate false discovery rates, a later analysis permuted the HLA or CMV assignments 20 times. In a later analysis, co-occurring TCRs were grouped using DBSCAN, and TCRdist sequence similarity was added for clustering within HLA-allele-positive subsets. For co-occurrence clustering, repertoires with fewer than 30,000 or more than 120,000 public chains were excluded, along with roughly 5 repertoires with anomalous nucleotide sharing. Not all clones reach the TCRdb copy of this immuneACCESS table, which keeps in-frame sequences only. Checked studies attribute under half of the gap to unresolved V genes and leave the rest unexplained. V, J and clone size are taken as reported in that table, and D and trimming were inferred from the DNA itself. In this sample the table shows roughly 150,000 clones, about 74% of which occur a single time. The ten largest clonotypes hold approximately 2% of the sample.

The CDR3 goes from the cysteine to the phenylalanine over 14 residues. This entry keeps only the CDR3 DNA: 42 bases, framed from base 1. CDR1 and CDR2, per the germline V gene (reference sequence), are SGHNT and YYREEE. Rearrangement joined TRBV5-4 to TRBJ2-7, with TRBD2 identical over 8 junction bases. The closer fit of TRBJ2-5 to the DNA end suggests the J call may be wrong. The material sequenced was PBMCs. The source is a man aged 25 to 40 in good health and CMV-seronegative. CDR3 loop: CASSLEGLDETQYF. The DNA reads TGTGCCAGCAGCTTGGAGGGACTAGACGAGACCCAGTACTTC.